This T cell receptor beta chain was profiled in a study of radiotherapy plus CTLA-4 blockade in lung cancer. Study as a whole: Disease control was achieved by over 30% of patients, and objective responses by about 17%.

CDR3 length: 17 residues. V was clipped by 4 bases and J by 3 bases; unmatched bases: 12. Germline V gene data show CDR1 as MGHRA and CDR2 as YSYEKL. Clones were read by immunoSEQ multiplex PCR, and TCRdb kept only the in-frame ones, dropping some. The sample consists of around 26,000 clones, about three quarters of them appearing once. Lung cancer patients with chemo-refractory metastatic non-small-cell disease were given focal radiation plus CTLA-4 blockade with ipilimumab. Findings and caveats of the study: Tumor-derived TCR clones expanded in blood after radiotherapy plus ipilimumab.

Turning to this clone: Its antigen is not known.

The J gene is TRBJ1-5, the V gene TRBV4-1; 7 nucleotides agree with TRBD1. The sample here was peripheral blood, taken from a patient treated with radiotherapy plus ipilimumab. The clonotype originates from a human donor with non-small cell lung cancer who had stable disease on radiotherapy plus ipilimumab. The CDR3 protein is CASSRTRLRGPNQPQHF. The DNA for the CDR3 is TGCGCCAGCAGCCGCACACGCCTTAGGGGGCCCAATCAGCCCCAGCATTTT.